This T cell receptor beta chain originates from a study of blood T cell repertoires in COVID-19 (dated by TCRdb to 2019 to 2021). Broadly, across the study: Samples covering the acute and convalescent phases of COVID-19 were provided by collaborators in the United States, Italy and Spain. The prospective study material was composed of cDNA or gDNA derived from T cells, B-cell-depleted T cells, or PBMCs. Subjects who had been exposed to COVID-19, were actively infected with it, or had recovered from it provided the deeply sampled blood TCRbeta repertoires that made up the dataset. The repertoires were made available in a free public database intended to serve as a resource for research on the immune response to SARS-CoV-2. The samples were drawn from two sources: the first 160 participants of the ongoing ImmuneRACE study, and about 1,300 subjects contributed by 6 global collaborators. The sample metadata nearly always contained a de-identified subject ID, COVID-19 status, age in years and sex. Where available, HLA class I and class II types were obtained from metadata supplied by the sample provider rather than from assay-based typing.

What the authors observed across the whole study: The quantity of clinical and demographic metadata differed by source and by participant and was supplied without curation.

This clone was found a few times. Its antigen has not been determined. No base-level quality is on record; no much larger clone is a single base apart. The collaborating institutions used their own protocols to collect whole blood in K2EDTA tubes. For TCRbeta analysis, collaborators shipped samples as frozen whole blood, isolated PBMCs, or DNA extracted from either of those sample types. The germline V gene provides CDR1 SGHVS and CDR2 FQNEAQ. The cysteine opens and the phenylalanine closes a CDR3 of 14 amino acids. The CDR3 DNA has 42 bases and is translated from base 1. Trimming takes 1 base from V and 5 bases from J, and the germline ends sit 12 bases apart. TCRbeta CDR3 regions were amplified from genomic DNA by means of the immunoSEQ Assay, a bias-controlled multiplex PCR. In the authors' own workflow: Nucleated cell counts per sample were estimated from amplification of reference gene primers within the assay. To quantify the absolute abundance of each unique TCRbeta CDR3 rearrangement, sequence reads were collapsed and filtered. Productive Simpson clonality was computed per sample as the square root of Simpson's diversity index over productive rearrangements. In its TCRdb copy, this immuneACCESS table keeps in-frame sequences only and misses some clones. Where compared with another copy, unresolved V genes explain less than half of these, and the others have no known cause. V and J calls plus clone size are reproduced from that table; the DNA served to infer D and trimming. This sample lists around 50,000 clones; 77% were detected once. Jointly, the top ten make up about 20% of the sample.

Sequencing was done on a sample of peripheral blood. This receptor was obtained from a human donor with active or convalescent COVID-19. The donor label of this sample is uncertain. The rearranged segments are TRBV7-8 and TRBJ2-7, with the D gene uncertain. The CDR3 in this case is CASSLGGHFDEQYF. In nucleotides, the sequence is TGTGCCAGCAGCTTAGGTGGGCATTTCGACGAGCAGTACTTC.